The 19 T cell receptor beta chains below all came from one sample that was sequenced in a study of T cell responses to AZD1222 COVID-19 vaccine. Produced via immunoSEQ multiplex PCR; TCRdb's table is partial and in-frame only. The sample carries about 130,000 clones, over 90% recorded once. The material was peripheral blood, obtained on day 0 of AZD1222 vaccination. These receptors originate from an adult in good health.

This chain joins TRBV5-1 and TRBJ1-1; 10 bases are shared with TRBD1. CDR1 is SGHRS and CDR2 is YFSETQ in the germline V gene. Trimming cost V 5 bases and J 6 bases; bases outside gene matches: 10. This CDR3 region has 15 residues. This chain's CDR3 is CASRKTGGEAPEAFF. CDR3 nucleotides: TGCGCCAGCAGGAAGACAGGGGGCGAGGCCCCTGAAGCTTTCTTT.

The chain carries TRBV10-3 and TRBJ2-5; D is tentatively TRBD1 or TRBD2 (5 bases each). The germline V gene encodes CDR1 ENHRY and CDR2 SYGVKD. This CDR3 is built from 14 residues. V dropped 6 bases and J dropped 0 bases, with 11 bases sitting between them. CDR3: CAISPGTDQETQYF. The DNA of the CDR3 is TGTGCCATCAGCCCCGGGACCGACCAAGAGACCCAGTACTTC.

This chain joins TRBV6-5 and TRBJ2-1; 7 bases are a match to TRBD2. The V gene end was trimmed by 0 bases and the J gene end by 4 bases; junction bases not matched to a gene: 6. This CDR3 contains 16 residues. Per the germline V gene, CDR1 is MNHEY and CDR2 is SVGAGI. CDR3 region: CASSYSSSGAYNEQFF. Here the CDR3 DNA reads TGTGCCAGCAGTTACTCTTCCAGCGGGGCATACAATGAGCAGTTCTTC.

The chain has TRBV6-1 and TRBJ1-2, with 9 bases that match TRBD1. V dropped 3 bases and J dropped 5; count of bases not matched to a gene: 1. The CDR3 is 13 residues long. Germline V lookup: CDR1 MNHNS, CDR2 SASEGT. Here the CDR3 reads CASSDGTGYGYTF. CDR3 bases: TGTGCCAGCAGTGATGGGACAGGGTATGGCTACACCTTC.

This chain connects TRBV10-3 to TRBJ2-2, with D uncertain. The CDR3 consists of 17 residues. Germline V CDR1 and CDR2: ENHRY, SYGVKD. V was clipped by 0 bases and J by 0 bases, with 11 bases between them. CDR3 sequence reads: CAISESARISNTGELFF. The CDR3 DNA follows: TGTGCCATCAGTGAGTCGGCCAGGATATCGAACACCGGGGAGCTGTTTTTT.

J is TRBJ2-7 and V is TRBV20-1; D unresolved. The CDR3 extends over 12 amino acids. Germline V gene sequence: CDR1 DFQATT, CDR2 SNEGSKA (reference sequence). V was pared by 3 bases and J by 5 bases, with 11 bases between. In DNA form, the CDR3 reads TGCAGTGCTAGTACGCCTTGGGACGAGCAGTACTTC. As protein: CSASTPWDEQYF.

CDR3 DNA: TGTGCCATCAGTGAAAGCGATATCAACTATGGCTACACCTTC. It translates to CAISESDINYGYTF. The V and J genes are TRBV10-3 and TRBJ1-2; D remains ambiguous. The V and J ends lost 3 bases and 2 bases respectively, with 10 bases between them. The CDR3 runs to 14 residues. Germline CDR1 and CDR2: ENHRY and SYGVKD.

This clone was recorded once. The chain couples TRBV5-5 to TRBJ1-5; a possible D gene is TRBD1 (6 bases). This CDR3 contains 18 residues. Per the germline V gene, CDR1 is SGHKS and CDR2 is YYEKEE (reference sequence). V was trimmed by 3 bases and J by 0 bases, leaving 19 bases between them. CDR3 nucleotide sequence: TGTGCCAGCAGCTGGGGGGCGCAGGGGCCGATTAGCAATCAGCCCCAGCATTTT. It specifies CASSWGAQGPISNQPQHF. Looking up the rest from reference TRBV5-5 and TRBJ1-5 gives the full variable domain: DAGVTQSPTHLIKTRGQQVTLRCSPISGHKSVSWYQQVLGQGPQFIFQYYEKEERGRGNFPDRFSARQFPNYSSELNVNALLLGDSALYLCASSWGAQGPISNQPQHFGDGTRLSIL.

The CDR3 protein is CASSLGSNEKLFF. CDR3 DNA sequence: TGTGCCAGCAGCTTGGGCAGTAATGAAAAACTGTTTTTT. This sequence joins TRBV5-4 and TRBJ1-4; D gene ambiguous. CDR1 SGHNT and CDR2 YYREEE come from the germline V gene (reference sequence). Deletions cut 0 bases from V and 4 bases from J, with 4 bases between. The CDR3 consists of 13 residues.

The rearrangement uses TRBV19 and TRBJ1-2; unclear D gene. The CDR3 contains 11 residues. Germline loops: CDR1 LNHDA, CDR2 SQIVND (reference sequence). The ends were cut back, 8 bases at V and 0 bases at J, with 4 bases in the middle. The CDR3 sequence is CASQANYGYTF. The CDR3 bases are TGTGCCAGTCAGGCTAACTATGGCTACACCTTC.

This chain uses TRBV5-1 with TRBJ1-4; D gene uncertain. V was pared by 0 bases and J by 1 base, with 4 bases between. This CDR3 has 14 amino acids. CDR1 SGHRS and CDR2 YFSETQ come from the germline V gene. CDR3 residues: CASSLVGTNEKLFF. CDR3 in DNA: TGCGCCAGCAGCTTGGTAGGAACTAATGAAAAACTGTTTTTT.

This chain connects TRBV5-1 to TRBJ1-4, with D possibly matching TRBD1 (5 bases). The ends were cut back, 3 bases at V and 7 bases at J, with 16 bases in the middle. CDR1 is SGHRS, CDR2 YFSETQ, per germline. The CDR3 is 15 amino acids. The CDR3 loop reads CASSWLGQGGEKLFF. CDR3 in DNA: TGCGCCAGCAGCTGGTTGGGGCAGGGCGGTGAAAAACTGTTTTTT.

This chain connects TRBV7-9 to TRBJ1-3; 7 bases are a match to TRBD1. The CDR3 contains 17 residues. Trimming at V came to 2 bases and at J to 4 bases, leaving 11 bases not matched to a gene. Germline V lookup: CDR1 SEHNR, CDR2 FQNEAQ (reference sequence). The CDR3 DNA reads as TGTGCCAGCAGCTTAACCTTCCAACGGGGACAGGGAAACACCATATATTTT. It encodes CASSLTFQRGQGNTIYF. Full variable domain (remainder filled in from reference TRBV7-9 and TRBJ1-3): DTGVSQNPRHKITKRGQNVTFRCDPISEHNRLYWYRQTLGQGPEFLTYFQNEAQLEKSRLLSDRFSAERPKGSFSTLEIQRTEQGDSAMYLCASSLTFQRGQGNTIYFGEGSWLTVV.

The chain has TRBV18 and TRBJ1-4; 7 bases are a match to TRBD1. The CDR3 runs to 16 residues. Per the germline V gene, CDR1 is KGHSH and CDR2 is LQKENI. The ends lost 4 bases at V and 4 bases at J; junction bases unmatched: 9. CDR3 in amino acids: CASSRTGQDLNEKLFF. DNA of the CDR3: TGTGCCAGCTCACGTACCGGACAGGACCTTAATGAAAAACTGTTTTTT. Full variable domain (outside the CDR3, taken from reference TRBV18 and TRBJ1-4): NAGVMQNPRHLVRRRGQEARLRCSPMKGHSHVYWYRQLPEEGLKFMVYLQKENIIDESGMPKERFSAEFPKEGPSILRIQQVVRGDSAAYFCASSRTGQDLNEKLFFGSGTQLSVL.

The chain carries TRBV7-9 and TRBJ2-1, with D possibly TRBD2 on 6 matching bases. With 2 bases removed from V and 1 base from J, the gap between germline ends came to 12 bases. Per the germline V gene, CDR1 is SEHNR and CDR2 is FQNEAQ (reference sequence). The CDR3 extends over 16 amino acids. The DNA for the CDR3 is TGTGCCAGCAGCTTACGGGGGAGGTCATCCTACAATGAGCAGTTCTTC. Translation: CASSLRGRSSYNEQFF.

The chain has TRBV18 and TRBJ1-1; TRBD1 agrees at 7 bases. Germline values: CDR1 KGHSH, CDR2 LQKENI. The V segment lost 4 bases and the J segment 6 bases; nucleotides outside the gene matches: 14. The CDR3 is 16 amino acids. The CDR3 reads CASSLGTALEGSEAFF. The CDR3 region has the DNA TGTGCCAGCTCACTCGGGACAGCCCTTGAAGGGTCTGAAGCTTTCTTT. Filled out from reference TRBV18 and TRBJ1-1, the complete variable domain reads NAGVMQNPRHLVRRRGQEARLRCSPMKGHSHVYWYRQLPEEGLKFMVYLQKENIIDESGMPKERFSAEFPKEGPSILRIQQVVRGDSAAYFCASSLGTALEGSEAFFGQGTRLTVV.

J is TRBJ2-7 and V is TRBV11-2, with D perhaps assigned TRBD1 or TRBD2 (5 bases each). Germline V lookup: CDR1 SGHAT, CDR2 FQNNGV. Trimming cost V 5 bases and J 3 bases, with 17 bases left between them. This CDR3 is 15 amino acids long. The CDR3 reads CASSLRDADLYEQYF. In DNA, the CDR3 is TGTGCCAGCAGCCTCCGGGACGCAGATCTCTACGAGCAGTACTTC.

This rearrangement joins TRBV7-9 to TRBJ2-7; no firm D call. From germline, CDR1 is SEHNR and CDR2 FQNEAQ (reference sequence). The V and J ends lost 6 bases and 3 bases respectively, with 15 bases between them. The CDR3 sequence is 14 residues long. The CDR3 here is CASSTTGVSYEQYF. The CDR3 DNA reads TGTGCCAGCAGTACCACTGGGGTAAGCTACGAGCAGTACTTC.

CDR3 region: CATSDSRAWNTEAFF. The CDR3 DNA sequence: TGTGCCACCAGTGATTCCAGGGCCTGGAACACTGAAGCTTTCTTT. J is TRBJ1-1 and V is TRBV24-1; perhaps TRBD1 as D (5 bases). From germline, CDR1 is KGHDR and CDR2 SFDVKD. The V end lost 2 bases, the J end lost 1 base, and 10 bases lay between the germline ends. The CDR3 contains 15 residues.